Each of the 19 T cell receptor beta chains below was sequenced from the same sample in a study of T cell changes during pregnancy in multiple sclerosis. The data were produced by immunoSEQ multiplex PCR, yet TCRdb's version contains in-frame clones alone and is incomplete. The sample has just under 50,000 clones; roughly 94% are singletons. This specimen consisted of CD4+ T cells from peripheral blood mononuclear cells, obtained in the third trimester of pregnancy. These receptors came from a female donor with multiple sclerosis, enrolled in a pregnancy study.

The chain combines TRBV4-2 with TRBJ2-3; TRBD1 is a possible D gene (5 bases). V lost 1 base to trimming and J lost 0 bases, with 8 bases between them. CDR3 length equals 15 residues. The germline CDR1 and CDR2 sequences are LGHNA and YNFKEQ. As DNA, the CDR3 is TGTGCCAGCAGCCAAGGACAGACTAGCACAGATACGCAGTATTTT. It yields the protein CASSQGQTSTDTQYF.

This chain joins TRBV15 and TRBJ1-3, with D perhaps TRBD1 (6 bases). The CDR3 is 16 residues long. V lost 0 bases, J lost 4 bases, and 13 bases lay in between. Germline-derived CDR1 and CDR2 are LNHNV and YYDKDF (reference sequence). The DNA for the CDR3 is TGTGCCACCAGCAGAGATCTGAGGGGGTTGGGAAACACCATATATTTT. Protein: CATSRDLRGLGNTIYF. The variable domain in full, with the rest retrieved from reference TRBV15 and TRBJ1-3, is DAMVIQNPRYQVTQFGKPVTLSCSQTLNHNVMYWYQQKSSQAPKLLFHYYDKDFNNEADTPDNFQSRRPNTSFCFLDIRSPGLGDTAMYLCATSRDLRGLGNTIYFGEGSWLTVV.

The V gene is TRBV7-6, the J gene TRBJ2-7, with D perhaps matching TRBD2 (5 bases). The CDR3 runs to 14 residues. V was shortened by 5 bases and J by 4 bases, with 15 bases between the two germline ends. In germline, CDR1 is SGHVS, CDR2 FNYEAQ. CDR3 sequence: CASSLDFRGYEQYF. The CDR3 DNA is TGTGCCAGCAGCCTCGACTTTCGGGGTTACGAGCAGTACTTC.

V usage is TRBV6-1 and J usage is TRBJ2-7; TRBD2 matches 9 bases. Per the germline V gene, CDR1 is MNHNS and CDR2 is SASEGT. The CDR3 runs 15 residues. V lost 8 bases to trimming and J lost 6 bases; unmatched junction nucleotides: 14. CDR3 sequence (DNA): TGTGCCAGCCCATCCCACCGGGGCGGGAGGGGCGAGCAGTACTTC. It translates to CASPSHRGGRGEQYF.

The rearrangement links TRBV25-1 to TRBJ1-6, with D possibly TRBD1 on 5 matching bases. There are 12 residues in the CDR3. V was clipped by 10 bases and J by 14 bases, with 18 bases between them. The germline V gene has CDR1 MGHDK and CDR2 SYGVNS. The CDR3 DNA reads as TGTGCCACCCGGGGGGGAGACGTGTCCCTCCACTTT. Its protein product is CATRGGDVSLHF. The complete variable domain, with remaining parts taken from reference TRBV25-1 and TRBJ1-6, reads EADIYQTPRYLVIGTGKKITLECSQTMGHDKMYWYQQDPGMELHLIHYSYGVNSTEKGDLSSESTVSRIRTEHFPLTLESARPSHTSQYLCATRGGDVSLHFGNGTRLTVT.

The chain carries TRBV11-2 and TRBJ2-1, with TRBD2 matching over 9 bases. This CDR3 contains 14 residues. CDR1 is SGHAT, CDR2 FQNNGV, per germline. J was trimmed by 7 bases and V by 5 bases; bases with no gene match: 6. CDR3 coding DNA: TGTGCCAGCAGCCCACTAGCGGGCGGGAATGAGCAGTTCTTC. Residues: CASSPLAGGNEQFF.

This chain joins TRBV7-8 and TRBJ2-5; 11 bases map to TRBD2. Trimming removed 1 base from V and 5 bases from J; junction bases left unmatched: 12. Germline CDR1 SGHVS, CDR2 FQNEAQ. This CDR3 contains 18 residues. The CDR3 loop reads CASSLVTSGRALMETQYF. Here the CDR3 DNA reads TGTGCCAGCAGCTTAGTAACTAGCGGGAGAGCCCTTATGGAGACCCAGTACTTC.

The table lists this clone with a count of one. The rearrangement uses TRBV27 and TRBJ1-5, with 9 bases fitting TRBD1. The CDR3 extends over 18 amino acids. Trimming took 2 bases from V and 3 from J; bases not matched to a gene: 11. The germline gives CDR1 MNHEY, CDR2 SMNVEV (reference sequence). CDR3 nucleotides: TGTGCCAGCAGTTTAGGAGGCCGGGACAGGGACTTCAATCAGCCCCAGCATTTT. The encoded protein is CASSLGGRDRDFNQPQHF.

J is TRBJ2-7 and V is TRBV4-1; 8 bases match TRBD1. The CDR3 totals 16 residues. The ends lost 0 bases at V and 5 bases at J; junction bases unmatched: 9. Germline V gene lookup returns CDR1 MGHRA and CDR2 YSYEKL. The chain's CDR3 is CASSQDIGQGMHEQYF. CDR3 DNA sequence: TGCGCCAGCAGCCAAGATATTGGACAGGGAATGCACGAGCAGTACTTC.

This sequence joins TRBV5-6 and TRBJ1-1, with a tentative D call TRBD1 (6 bases). Germline loops: CDR1 SGHDT, CDR2 YYEEEE. This CDR3 region has 17 residues. V was clipped by 4 bases and J by 0 bases, with 19 bases between them. CDR3 sequence (DNA): TGTGCCAGCAGCCCCGTCGCAGGGGCGACGATGAACACTGAAGCTTTCTTT. Protein product: CASSPVAGATMNTEAFF.

The V call is TRBV30, the J call TRBJ2-7; a possible D gene is TRBD2 (7 bases). The CDR3 totals 13 residues. Germline V gives CDR1 GTSNPN, CDR2 SVGIG (reference sequence). V was shortened by 3 bases and J by 6 bases, with 15 bases between the two germline ends. This CDR3 is CAWRPGGSGEQYF. Written as DNA, the CDR3 is TGTGCCTGGAGGCCGGGGGGCTCTGGCGAGCAGTACTTC.

This rearrangement joins TRBV29-1 to TRBJ2-7; D might be TRBD1 (6 bases). There are 13 residues in the CDR3. Trimming removed 6 bases from V and 0 bases from J, with 12 bases in between. Germline V gene lookup returns CDR1 SQVTM and CDR2 ANQGSEA. The CDR3 loop is CSVEDRSSYEQYF. CDR3 coding DNA: TGCAGCGTAGAGGACAGAAGCTCCTACGAGCAGTACTTC.

This clone was recorded once. The gene calls are TRBV5-1 and TRBJ1-1, with D possibly being TRBD1 (5 bases). Germline assignment: CDR1 SGHRS and CDR2 YFSETQ. Trimming took 6 bases from V and 7 from J, leaving 19 bases between them. CDR3 length: 14 amino acids. As DNA, the CDR3 is TGCGCCAGCACCCTTGACGGACAAATCCTTGAAGCTTTCTTT. This encodes CASTLDGQILEAFF.

The rearrangement links TRBV19 to TRBJ2-5; D ambiguous. The CDR3 covers 13 residues. The V end was cut by 5 bases, the J end by 0 bases, with 7 bases between. Germline V gene data show CDR1 as LNHDA and CDR2 as SQIVND (reference sequence). The chain's CDR3 is CASSLNNQETQYF. The CDR3 DNA follows: TGTGCCAGTAGTCTCAACAACCAAGAGACCCAGTACTTC.

The chain joins TRBV5-1 to TRBJ2-7, with a tentative D call TRBD2 (7 bases). The CDR3 is 16 amino acids. The germline gives CDR1 SGHRS, CDR2 YFSETQ. The V gene lost 2 bases and the J gene lost 1 base, with 16 bases spanning the gap. The CDR3 DNA reads as TGCGCCAGCAGCTTAGGGGGGGACACTTCTTCCTACGAGCAGTACTTC. Translation gives CASSLGGDTSSYEQYF.

The chain combines TRBV30 with TRBJ1-2; 9 bases are shared with TRBD1. CDR1 and CDR2 from the germline V gene are GTSNPN and SVGIG (reference sequence). The length of the CDR3 is 13 residues. V shed 0 bases, J shed 6 bases, and the junction held 2 bases outside the gene matches. This chain's CDR3 is CAWSVNRGHGYTF. CDR3 DNA sequence: TGTGCCTGGAGTGTAAACAGGGGGCATGGCTACACCTTC.

This clone was observed once. CDR3 coding DNA: TGTGCCAGCAGCCCCGGGACAGGGGCCTATGGCTACACCTTC. Its translation: CASSPGTGAYGYTF. The chain recombines TRBV5-6 with TRBJ1-2; TRBD1 aligns across 10 bases. The CDR3 extends over 14 amino acids. V shed 4 bases, J shed 4 bases, and the junction held 4 bases outside the gene matches. CDR1 is SGHDT and CDR2 is YYEEEE in the germline V gene.

The V gene is TRBV11-3, the J gene TRBJ2-7; TRBD2 might be the D (5 bases). The CDR3 has 14 residues. Germline lookup yields CDR1 SGHNT and CDR2 YENEEA. With 4 bases removed from V and 3 bases from J, the gap between germline ends came to 13 bases. The CDR3 DNA sequence: TGTGCCAGCAGCTCCTCCGCGAGGGACTACGAGCAGTACTTC. Protein sequence: CASSSSARDYEQYF.

The chain links TRBV6-5 to TRBJ1-1; 8 nucleotides align to TRBD1. CDR1 is MNHEY and CDR2 is SVGAGI in the germline V gene. V dropped 4 bases and J dropped 5; count of bases not matched to a gene: 6. CDR3 size: 14 residues. CDR3 protein: CASSSGQGDTEAFF. The CDR3 DNA follows: TGTGCCAGCAGTTCTGGACAGGGAGATACTGAAGCTTTCTTT.